This is a list of T cell receptor beta chains from one sample in a study of OX40 agonist ivuxolimab in advanced cancers. Generated by immunoSEQ multiplex PCR, the TCRdb table keeps only in-frame clones and is missing some. The sample contains just under 80,000 clones, about 91% of which appear only once. The sample here was CD4+ or CD8+ T cells sorted from blood, taken in a trial of the OX40 agonist ivuxolimab. The receptors derive from an adult with an advanced solid tumor such as melanoma, head and neck, liver or kidney cancer. The CDR3 runs from the conserved cysteine through the conserved F or W. D genes are given only for firm matches. The listing skips clone size in some rows; elsewhere it reads once, few, many or a size class.

>-|-|TRBJ2-2|TRBV7-2
CASSLGVAGVRTGELFF
TGTGCCAGCAGCCTCGGTGTGGCCGGGGTCCGCACCGGGGAGCTGTTTTTT
>-|-|TRBJ2-7|TRBV18
CASSRPPYEQYF
TGTGCCAGCTCACGACCTCCCTACGAGCAGTACTTC
>-|once|TRBJ2-3|TRBV2
CASSDGQGELTQYF
TGTGCCAGCAGTGACGGGCAGGGAGAACTTACGCAGTATTTT
>TRBD2|-|TRBJ2-5|TRBV7-2
CASSMGLAATQEDQYF
TGTGCCAGCAGCATGGGACTAGCGGCTACACAGGAGGACCAGTACTTC
>TRBD1|-|TRBJ2-7|TRBV2
CASIRDRGPSSYEQYF
TGTGCCAGCATTCGGGACAGGGGACCGAGCTCCTACGAGCAGTACTTC
>-|-|TRBJ1-4|TRBV19
CASSKSGMWTNEKLFF
TGTGCCAGTAGTAAGTCGGGGATGTGGACTAATGAAAAACTGTTTTTT
>-|-|TRBJ1-1|TRBV5-1
CASSLGAEAFF
TGCGCCAGCAGCTTGGGTGCTGAAGCTTTCTTT
>-|once|TRBJ2-3|TRBV5-4
CASSLEYYPRVTDTQYF
TGTGCCAGCAGCTTGGAGTACTACCCGAGAGTCACAGATACGCAGTATTTT
>TRBD1|-|TRBJ1-5|TRBV5-1
CASSLTGELSNQPQHF
TGCGCCAGCAGCCTGACAGGGGAATTGAGCAATCAGCCCCAGCATTTT
>TRBD1|-|TRBJ2-3|TRBV27
CASSSQTGVFTDTQYF
TGTGCCAGCAGCTCCCAGACAGGGGTATTCACAGATACGCAGTATTTT
>TRBD1|-|TRBJ1-2|TRBV19
CASSLTGTGGYGYTF
TGTGCCAGTAGTTTAACCGGGACAGGGGGCTATGGCTACACCTTC
>TRBD1|-|TRBJ2-7|TRBV11-2
CASSLVGQGPYEQYF
TGTGCCAGCAGCTTAGTGGGACAGGGGCCCTACGAGCAGTACTTC
>-|-|TRBJ1-2|TRBV29-1
CSVSTGDYGYTF
TGCAGCGTTTCGACGGGGGACTATGGCTACACCTTC
>TRBD2|-|TRBJ2-7|TRBV11-2
CASSLVGTSGAYEQYF
TGTGCCAGCAGCTTAGTCGGGACTAGCGGGGCCTACGAGCAGTACTTC
>-|-|TRBJ2-1|TRBV14
CASSQVGGSSYNEQFF
TGTGCCAGCAGCCAAGTAGGAGGCAGCTCCTACAATGAGCAGTTCTTC
>-|-|TRBJ1-1|TRBV6-4
CASSRQRDTEAFF
TGTGCCAGCAGTCGACAGAGGGACACTGAAGCTTTCTTT
>-|few|TRBJ1-1|TRBV29-1
CSVEEAGSGTEAFF
TGCAGCGTTGAAGAGGCAGGGTCGGGCACTGAAGCTTTCTTT
>TRBD1|-|TRBJ2-7|TRBV2
CASSEDDRASEQYF
TGTGCCAGCAGTGAAGACGACAGGGCCTCCGAGCAGTACTTC
>TRBD2|-|TRBJ2-1|TRBV5-1
CASSVTSWSSYNEQFF
TGCGCCAGCAGCGTGACTAGCTGGAGCTCCTACAATGAGCAGTTCTTC
>-|-|TRBJ2-1|TRBV7-9
CASSLTGFDNEQFF
TGTGCCAGCAGCCTTACAGGGTTCGACAATGAGCAGTTCTTC
>TRBD1|few|TRBJ1-2|TRBV19
CASWNRGYGYTF
TGTGCCAGTTGGAACAGGGGCTATGGCTACACCTTC
>-|-|TRBJ2-2|TRBV5-6
CASSFTGTLNTGELFF
TGTGCCAGCAGCTTTACGGGGACCCTAAACACCGGGGAGCTGTTTTTT
>-|once|TRBJ1-3|TRBV7-5
CVRSSDREPSGNTIYF
TGTGTCAGAAGCTCTGACAGGGAACCCTCTGGAAACACCATATATTTT
>TRBD1|-|TRBJ1-4|TRBV28
CASSGTVQTEKLFF
TGTGCCAGCAGTGGGACAGTACAAACTGAAAAACTGTTTTTT
>-|-|TRBJ1-2|TRBV14
CASSQDLGPGYTF
TGTGCCAGCAGCCAAGATTTGGGACCTGGCTACACCTTC
>TRBD1|-|TRBJ1-1|TRBV15
CATSSLGQGPIRTEAFF
TGTGCCACCAGCAGCCTCGGACAGGGGCCAATAAGGACTGAAGCTTTCTTT
>TRBD1|-|TRBJ1-5|TRBV5-1
CASSTGQGGQPQHF
TGCGCCAGCAGCACCGGACAGGGGGGACAGCCCCAGCATTTT
>TRBD1|-|TRBJ1-4|TRBV6-1
CASMTGPTNEKLFF
TGTGCCAGCATGACAGGGCCTACTAATGAAAAACTGTTTTTT
>-|-|TRBJ1-2|TRBV19
CASTTVPPTNYGYTF
TGTGCCAGTACGACAGTACCTCCCACTAACTATGGCTACACCTTC
>-|-|TRBJ2-1|TRBV7-9
CASSLGQGSSYNEQFF
TGTGCCAGCAGCTTAGGGCAGGGAAGCTCCTACAATGAGCAGTTCTTC
>-|-|TRBJ2-5|TRBV19
CASSGGRQRTQYF
TGTGCCAGTAGTGGGGGACGTCAACGGACCCAGTACTTC
>TRBD1|-|TRBJ2-7|TRBV9
CASSVGTGGSYEQYF
TGTGCCAGCAGCGTAGGGACAGGGGGCTCCTACGAGCAGTACTTC
>-|-|TRBJ2-1|TRBV27
CASSPPGLANEQFF
TGTGCCAGCAGTCCGCCGGGGCTAGCTAATGAGCAGTTCTTC
>TRBD2|once|TRBJ2-7|TRBV5-1
CASSLVAGETYEQYF
TGCGCCAGCAGCTTGGTTGCGGGGGAAACCTACGAGCAGTACTTC
>-|-|TRBJ1-3|TRBV5-1
CASSLEGNPSSGNTIYF
TGCGCCAGCAGCTTGGAGGGGAACCCGAGCTCTGGAAACACCATATATTTT
>-|-|TRBJ2-6|TRBV6-1
CASSEMGTGANVLTF
TGTGCCAGCAGTGAGATGGGGACTGGGGCCAACGTCCTGACTTTC
>TRBD1|-|TRBJ2-7|TRBV4-2
CASSQPSGTGEGEQYF
TGTGCCAGCAGCCAACCCTCCGGGACAGGGGAGGGCGAGCAGTACTTC
>TRBD2|-|TRBJ2-7|TRBV25-1
CASSESGLAASYEQYF
TGTGCCAGCAGTGAATCGGGACTAGCGGCCAGCTACGAGCAGTACTTC
>TRBD1|few|TRBJ2-6|TRBV19
CASKGQGASGANVLTF
TGTGCCAGTAAGGGACAGGGGGCTTCTGGGGCCAACGTCCTGACTTTC
>-|-|TRBJ2-5|TRBV6-1
CAGRLGEGTQYF
TGTGCCGGGAGACTCGGGGAAGGGACCCAGTACTTC
>-|-|TRBJ1-5|TRBV19
CASSISIRGGNNQPQHF
TGTGCCAGTAGTATTAGTATAAGGGGGGGTAACAATCAGCCCCAGCATTTT
>-|-|TRBJ1-5|TRBV10-3
CAITGDSNQPQHF
TGTGCCATCACTGGGGATAGCAATCAGCCCCAGCATTTT
>-|-|TRBJ2-7|TRBV2
CASSEWGREQYF
TGTGCCAGCAGTGAATGGGGGCGGGAGCAGTACTTC
>-|once|TRBJ2-1|TRBV19
CASSIARGYNEQFF
TGTGCCAGTAGTATAGCGAGGGGTTACAATGAGCAGTTCTTC
>-|many|TRBJ1-2|TRBV28
CASTLGGSNYGYTF
TGTGCCAGCACCCTGGGAGGGTCTAACTATGGCTACACCTTC
>-|-|TRBJ2-2|TRBV18
CASSPRTDTGELFF
TGTGCCAGCTCACCAAGGACCGACACCGGGGAGCTGTTTTTT
>TRBD1|-|TRBJ2-7|TRBV4-2
CASSKDRAWEQYF
TGTGCCAGCAGCAAGGACAGGGCCTGGGAGCAGTACTTC
>-|-|TRBJ1-6|TRBV11-3
CASSLSPTGGSPLHF
TGTGCCAGCAGCTTATCCCCAACCGGGGGTTCACCCCTCCACTTT
>-|-|TRBJ2-3|TRBV11-2
CASSYSPGPPDTQYF
TGTGCCAGCAGCTACTCCCCGGGACCTCCAGATACGCAGTATTTT
>TRBD2|-|TRBJ2-1|TRBV4-2
CASSQSEGAGGNNEQFF
TGTGCCAGCAGCCAATCGGAGGGAGCGGGAGGCAACAATGAGCAGTTCTTC
>-|-|TRBJ2-5|TRBV19
CASSMRQRGQETQYF
TGTGCCAGTAGCATGAGACAGAGGGGTCAAGAGACCCAGTACTTC
>TRBD1|-|TRBJ1-1|TRBV6-5
CASSYSDRANTEAFF
TGTGCCAGCAGTTACTCAGACAGGGCGAACACTGAAGCTTTCTTT
>-|-|TRBJ2-7|TRBV5-8
CASSSVGAGSYEQYF
TGTGCCAGCAGCTCCGTAGGAGCGGGCTCCTACGAGCAGTACTTC